This T cell receptor (beta chain) appears in the sequencing data of a study of blood T cell repertoires in COVID-19. Libraries were prepared by immunoSEQ multiplex PCR; TCRdb keeps only in-frame clonotypes and omits some of them. Among roughly 110,000 clones listed, around four fifths were seen once. The V end was cut by 5 bases, the J end by 5 bases, with 9 bases between. CDR1 and CDR2 (germline): MNHEY, SMNVEV (reference sequence). The CDR3 totals 13 residues. Sequencing was done on a sample of peripheral blood. J is TRBJ1-4 and V is TRBV27, with D perhaps TRBD1 (5 bases). This TCR derives from a man aged 70-80 years with acute or convalescent COVID-19. CDR3 sequence reads: CASSLRQNEKLFF. The DNA for the CDR3 is TGTGCCAGCAGTCTCCGACAGAATGAAAAACTGTTTTTT.